This is a list of T cell receptor beta chains from one sample in a study of shared clonotypes between healthy human individuals. The data were produced by immunoSEQ multiplex PCR, yet TCRdb's version contains in-frame clones alone and is incomplete. Of around 1.9 million clones in the sample, about 93% are singletons; the top ten hold about 1.6%. The sample consisted of naive CD8+ T cells from PBMCs. These receptors came from a man between 18 and 35 years old in good health. Some clones in this sample may be carry-over from other donors' samples. Both conserved end residues are part of each CDR3. A D gene is named only where the DNA matches it firmly. Clone size is not always given. Where it is, it says once, few, many or a class for expanded clones.

v_gene	j_gene	d_gene	abundance	CDR3aa	CDR3nt
TRBV11-2	TRBJ2-7	.	.	CASSLAAETYEQYF	TGTGCCAGCAGCCTGGCGGCGGAAACCTACGAGCAGTACTTC
TRBV28	TRBJ1-2	.	.	CASSLINPAVNYGYTF	TGTGCCAGCAGTCTAATTAACCCGGCCGTCAACTATGGCTACACCTTC
TRBV10-3	TRBJ2-1	TRBD1	.	CAIRDRVPYNEQFF	TGTGCCATCAGGGACAGGGTCCCTTACAATGAGCAGTTCTTC
TRBV4-3	TRBJ2-7	.	.	CASSTDRYSYEQYF	TGCGCCAGCAGCACTGACAGATACTCCTACGAGCAGTACTTC
TRBV27	TRBJ1-4	.	.	CASSLGRTNEKLFF	TGTGCCAGCAGTTTGGGCAGAACTAATGAAAAACTGTTTTTT
TRBV28	TRBJ2-7	TRBD1	.	CASSLRQGVYEQYF	TGTGCCAGCAGTTTGCGACAGGGGGTCTACGAGCAGTACTTC
TRBV28	TRBJ2-7	.	.	CASSTRAESNYEQYF	TGTGCCAGCAGTACGAGGGCGGAGTCCAACTACGAGCAGTACTTC
TRBV7-3	TRBJ2-1	TRBD2	.	CASSSGTSASYNEQFF	TGTGCCAGCAGCTCAGGGACTAGCGCCTCCTACAATGAGCAGTTCTTC
TRBV19	TRBJ2-5	.	.	CATLLGETQYF	TGTGCCACGCTATTAGGAGAGACCCAGTACTTC
TRBV5-4	TRBJ2-7	.	.	CASSLGFWSVGTEYEQYF	TGTGCCAGCAGCTTGGGGTTTTGGAGCGTCGGGACTGAGTACGAGCAGTACTTC
TRBV30	TRBJ2-7	.	once	CAWSPGGTGEQYF	TGTGCCTGGAGTCCGGGCGGAACGGGCGAGCAGTACTTC